What follows is one TCR beta chain and its context. This entry comes from a study of Graves' ophthalmopathy and Graves' hyperthyroidism. V shed 4 bases and J shed 8 bases, with 17 bases lying between them. Germline loops: CDR1 ENHRY, CDR2 SYGVKD. The CDR3 covers 14 residues. Reliance was placed on clinical symptoms, serum thyroxine, TRAb, thyroid ultrasound and orbital computed tomography for diagnosis. Amplifying from RNA transcripts, the study obtained TCR beta CDR3 regions. Second-round multiplex PCR came after a first-round RT-PCR that employed HTBI primers. TCRdb itself ran the multiplex PCR reads through MiXCR, one entry per CDR3 protein. The sample has about 660,000 distinct CDR3 sequences; roughly two fifths are singletons.

The clonotype was recovered from an adult man with Graves' ophthalmopathy. V is TRBV10-3 and J is TRBJ2-5; possibly TRBD1 for D (5 bases). Sequences were obtained from peripheral blood. This CDR3 reads CAISATSGWGTQYF. CDR3 coding DNA: TGTGCCATCAGTGCCACGTCAGGGTGGGGAACCCAGTACTTC.